This entry lists 4 T cell receptor beta chains sequenced from one sample in a study of T cell responses to AZD1222 COVID-19 vaccine (dated by TCRdb to the early 2020s). The time point label here, explained by the study, means: baseline before first vaccination. The protocol used for the library was the immunoSEQ multiplex PCR assay. TCRdb mirrors the immuneACCESS table, restricted to in-frame sequences. Some clones are absent from its copies; in checked studies, under half trace to an unresolved V gene, and the reason for the others is unknown. The sample contains around 130,000 clones, approximately 94% of them found a single time. The biggest ten clones account for approximately 6.3% of the sample. Sequences were derived from peripheral blood, sampled on day 0 of AZD1222 vaccination. The receptors were sampled from an adult in good health.

This clone occurred once. The V call is TRBV6-1, the J call TRBJ2-7, with a weak D call TRBD1 (6 bases). This CDR3 is 15 amino acids long. V lost 2 bases and J 4 bases, leaving 15 bases between the germline ends. Germline lookup yields CDR1 MNHNS and CDR2 SASEGT. In DNA form, the CDR3 reads TGTGCCAGCAGTGAAATGGTCGACAGGACTTACGAGCAGTACTTC. Its translation: CASSEMVDRTYEQYF.

This chain links TRBV18 with TRBJ2-7; tentative D call: TRBD1 (6 bases). CDR1 is KGHSH and CDR2 is LQKENI in the germline V gene. The CDR3 is made up of 13 amino acids. V was cut by 6 bases and J by 9 bases, with 18 bases left in between. The CDR3 DNA sequence: TGTGCCAGCTCGCGTACACAGGGCACGAGGCAGTACTTC. This encodes CASSRTQGTRQYF.

V gene TRBV14 combines with J gene TRBJ1-1, with TRBD1 as a possible D gene (6 bases). Looked up from germline, CDR1 is SGHDN and CDR2 is FVKESK. The CDR3 covers 15 residues. Between the trimmed V and J ends, which lost 2 bases and 1 base, there was a span of 11 bases. CDR3 loop: CASSQHGTPNTEAFF. In DNA form, the CDR3 reads TGTGCCAGCAGCCAACACGGGACACCGAACACTGAAGCTTTCTTT. Filled out from reference TRBV14 and TRBJ1-1, the complete variable domain reads EAGVTQFPSHSVIEKGQTVTLRCDPISGHDNLYWYRRVMGKEIKFLLHFVKESKQDESGMPNNRFLAERTGGTYSTLKVQPAELEDSGVYFCASSQHGTPNTEAFFGQGTRLTVV.

This sequence joins TRBV19 and TRBJ2-6; unclear D gene. The CDR3 totals 14 residues. Trimming left V 6 bases short and J 4 bases short, with 10 bases between. Germline-derived CDR1 and CDR2 are LNHDA and SQIVND (reference sequence). CDR3 sequence reads: CASRLVAGANVLTF. In DNA, the CDR3 is TGTGCCAGTAGACTCGTTGCAGGGGCCAACGTCCTGACTTTC.